These T cell receptor beta chains were read from a single sample in a study of liver allograft versus peripheral blood T cells. MiXCR was run by TCRdb on the reads, yielding one entry per CDR3 protein. The data contain approximately 2,300 distinct CDR3 sequences, about 18% of them singletons. The origin of the receptors is a human patient who had a liver transplant. Certain T cells may be donor cells from the graft. CDR3s include the opening cysteine and the closing phenylalanine or tryptophan. The D gene is left open where the match is weak. Size values are once, few and many counts, or a class for expanded clones, and some rows have none.

size: few; V: TRBV5-4; D: TRBD1; J: TRBJ1-2; CDR3: CASSLVGQVGYTF; DNA: TGTGCCAGCAGCTTGGTTGGACAGGTGGGGTACACCTTC
size: medium-sized; V: TRBV6-5; D: NA; J: TRBJ1-5; CDR3: CASSYRGANQPQHF; DNA: TGTGCCAGCAGTTATCGGGGGGCCAATCAGCCCCAGCATTTT
size: many; V: TRBV7-9; D: TRBD1; J: TRBJ1-1; CDR3: CASTSTGAAFF; DNA: TGTGCCAGCACCTCCACAGGGGCAGCTTTCTTT
size: medium-sized; V: TRBV9; D: TRBD1; J: TRBJ1-1; CDR3: CASSPGGQKAFF; DNA: TGTGCCAGCAGCCCAGGGGGGCAAAAGGCTTTCTTT
size: medium-sized; V: TRBV6-2/TRBV6-3; D: NA; J: TRBJ2-7; CDR3: CASSYYLDSTYEQYF; DNA: TGTGCCAGCAGTTACTATTTGGACTCAACCTACGAGCAGTACTTC
size: few; V: TRBV6-5; D: NA; J: TRBJ2-2; CDR3: CASSTGPGELFF; DNA: TGTGCCAGCAGTACCGGGCCCGGGGAGCTGTTTTTT
size: medium-sized; V: TRBV24-1; D: TRBD2; J: TRBJ2-5; CDR3: CATSDVAGGLQETQYF; DNA: TGTGCCACCAGTGATGTAGCGGGGGGGTTACAAGAGACCCAGTACTTC
size: few; V: TRBV27; D: TRBD1; J: TRBJ1-1; CDR3: CASNPGGNTEAFF; DNA: TGTGCCAGCAACCCAGGGGGAAACACTGAAGCTTTCTTT
size: NA; V: TRBV11-2; D: NA; J: TRBJ2-7; CDR3: CASSRGPLEQYF; DNA: TGTGCCAGCAGCCGCGGCCCCCTCGAGCAGTACTTC
size: medium-sized; V: TRBV10-3; D: TRBD1; J: TRBJ1-6; CDR3: CAISEGQGATSPLHF; DNA: TGTGCCATCAGTGAGGGGCAGGGGGCAACTTCACCCCTCCACTTT
size: NA; V: TRBV7-3; D: NA; J: TRBJ1-2; CDR3: CASSLNIGSYYGYTF; DNA: TGTGCCAGCAGCTTAAATATCGGCAGTTACTATGGCTACACCTTC
size: hyperexpanded; V: TRBV6-2/TRBV6-3; D: NA; J: TRBJ1-1; CDR3: CASSYSTKGEGTEAFF; DNA: TGTGCCAGCAGTTACTCGACGAAAGGGGAGGGCACTGAAGCTTTCTTT
size: medium-sized; V: TRBV6-5; D: NA; J: TRBJ2-1; CDR3: CASRQGFRNEQFF; DNA: TGTGCCAGCAGGCAGGGGTTCAGGAATGAGCAGTTCTTC
size: many; V: TRBV18; D: NA; J: TRBJ1-1; CDR3: CASSPDEGVITEAFF; DNA: TGTGCCAGCTCACCAGACGAGGGGGTGATTACTGAAGCTTTCTTT
size: NA; V: TRBV20-1; D: TRBD1; J: TRBJ2-7; CDR3: CSARGTGQGPTYEQYF; DNA: TGCAGTGCTAGAGGGACGGGACAGGGGCCAACCTACGAGCAGTACTTC
size: large; V: TRBV2; D: NA; J: TRBJ1-1; CDR3: CASTALEGATMNTEAFF; DNA: TGTGCCAGCACCGCTTTGGAAGGGGCGACCATGAACACTGAAGCTTTCTTT
size: large; V: TRBV27; D: NA; J: TRBJ2-3; CDR3: CASSLGLGQGLDTQYF; DNA: TGTGCCAGCAGTTTAGGCCTTGGGCAGGGGTTAGATACGCAGTATTTT
size: NA; V: TRBV9; D: NA; J: TRBJ1-4; CDR3: CASSVGGGNEKLFF; DNA: TGTGCCAGCAGCGTAGGGGGGGGGAACGAAAAACTGTTTTTT
size: few; V: TRBV30; D: NA; J: TRBJ2-1; CDR3: CAWSSLGGSEQFF; DNA: TGTGCCTGGAGCTCTCTAGGAGGTTCTGAGCAGTTCTTC
size: many; V: TRBV6-2/TRBV6-3; D: TRBD2; J: TRBJ2-5; CDR3: CAGGASGEETQYF; DNA: TGTGCCGGGGGGGCTAGCGGGGAAGAGACCCAGTACTTC
size: medium-sized; V: TRBV7-2; D: NA; J: TRBJ2-1; CDR3: CASSFSWGPNEQFF; DNA: TGTGCCAGCAGCTTTTCTTGGGGCCCCAATGAGCAGTTCTTC
size: NA; V: TRBV20-1; D: TRBD1; J: TRBJ2-7; CDR3: CSARDRARSSYEQYF; DNA: TGCAGTGCTAGGGACAGGGCACGTTCGTCCTACGAGCAGTACTTC
size: medium-sized; V: TRBV19; D: NA; J: TRBJ2-6; CDR3: CASREGGFYSGANVLTF; DNA: TGTGCCAGCAGGGAGGGGGGGTTCTACTCTGGGGCCAACGTCCTGACTTTC
size: few; V: TRBV5-6; D: NA; J: TRBJ1-3; CDR3: CASSPEGNSGNTIYF; DNA: TGTGCCAGCAGCCCGGAGGGAAACTCTGGAAACACCATATATTTT
size: few; V: TRBV7-2; D: NA; J: TRBJ1-5; CDR3: CASSFGVISNQPQHF; DNA: TGTGCCAGCAGCTTCGGGGTTATAAGCAATCAGCCCCAGCATTTT
size: large; V: TRBV7-9; D: TRBD1; J: TRBJ2-7; CDR3: CASERLGVGQGRSEQYF; DNA: TGTGCCAGCGAGCGACTGGGTGTGGGACAGGGGAGGTCCGAGCAGTACTTC
size: medium-sized; V: TRBV27; D: TRBD2; J: TRBJ2-2; CDR3: CASSFLFSGRAGAGELFF; DNA: TGTGCCAGCAGTTTCCTATTTAGCGGGAGGGCCGGAGCCGGGGAGCTGTTTTTT
size: few; V: TRBV20-1; D: NA; J: TRBJ1-5; CDR3: CSARGVGQPQHF; DNA: TGCAGTGCTAGAGGGGTAGGTCAGCCCCAGCATTTT
size: NA; V: TRBV9; D: NA; J: TRBJ2-1; CDR3: CASSGLTDEQFF; DNA: TGTGCCAGCAGCGGCCTGACCGATGAGCAGTTCTTC
size: few; V: TRBV9; D: TRBD1; J: TRBJ2-5; CDR3: CASSRGTGGIKTQYF; DNA: TGTGCCAGCAGCAGGGGGACAGGGGGCATAAAGACCCAGTACTTC
size: NA; V: TRBV30; D: NA; J: TRBJ1-2; CDR3: CAWTLIGSNYGYTF; DNA: TGTGCCTGGACCCTAATCGGCAGCAACTATGGCTACACCTTC
size: NA; V: TRBV9; D: NA; J: TRBJ2-7; CDR3: CASSVAPGNGEQYF; DNA: TGTGCCAGCAGCGTAGCGCCTGGGAATGGGGAGCAGTACTTC
size: NA; V: TRBV12-3/TRBV12-4; D: NA; J: TRBJ2-7; CDR3: CASSPNPYEQYF; DNA: TGTGCCAGCAGTCCAAACCCCTACGAGCAGTACTTC